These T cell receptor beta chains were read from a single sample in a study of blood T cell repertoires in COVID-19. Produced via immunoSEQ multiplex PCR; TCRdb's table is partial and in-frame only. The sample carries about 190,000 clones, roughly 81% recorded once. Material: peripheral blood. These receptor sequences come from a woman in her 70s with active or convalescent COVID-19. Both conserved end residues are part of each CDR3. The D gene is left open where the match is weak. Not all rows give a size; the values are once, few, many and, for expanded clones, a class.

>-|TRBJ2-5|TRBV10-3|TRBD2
CAISSGTSGRARETQYF
TGTGCCATCAGCTCCGGGACTAGCGGGAGGGCCCGTGAGACCCAGTACTTC
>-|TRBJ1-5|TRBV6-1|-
CASSEALETLSNQPQHF
TGTGCCAGCAGTGAAGCGCTTGAGACTCTTAGCAATCAGCCCCAGCATTTT
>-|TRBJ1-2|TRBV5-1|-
CASAEGAEKGYGYTF
TGCGCCAGCGCCGAGGGAGCTGAAAAAGGCTATGGCTACACCTTC
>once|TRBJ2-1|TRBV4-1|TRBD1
CASSQAGTGGQNEQFF
TGCGCCAGCAGCCAGGCCGGGACAGGGGGCCAGAATGAGCAGTTCTTC
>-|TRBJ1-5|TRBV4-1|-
CASSHPGGNQPQHF
TGCGCCAGCAGCCACCCAGGGGGCAATCAGCCCCAGCATTTT
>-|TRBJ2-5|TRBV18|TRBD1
CASSQRAGQGETQYF
TGTGCCAGCTCACAGAGAGCGGGACAGGGAGAGACCCAGTACTTC
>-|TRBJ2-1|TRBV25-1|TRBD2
CASSESLAGNEQFF
TGTGCCAGCAGTGAATCGTTAGCGGGGAATGAGCAGTTCTTC
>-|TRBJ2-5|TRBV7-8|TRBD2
CASSLNRLAEETQYF
TGTGCCAGCAGCCTCAACCGACTAGCGGAAGAGACCCAGTACTTC
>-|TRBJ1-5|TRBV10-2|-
CASGTNYRVGVEPQHF
TGCGCCAGCGGAACTAATTACAGGGTCGGGGTGGAGCCCCAGCATTTT
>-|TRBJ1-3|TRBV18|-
CASSPRQGLSEGTIYF
TGTGCCAGCTCACCAAGGCAGGGCCTCTCGGAAGGCACCATATATTTT